The 31 T cell receptor beta chains in this list originate from one sample, sequenced in a study of T cell repertoires in cytomegalovirus infection. TCRdb redid the calling of the reads with MiXCR, one entry per CDR3 protein. Seen here are about 490,000 distinct CDR3 sequences, around 10% observed once, and the top ten hold more than 8.5%. The specimen sequenced was PBMCs. These receptors were taken from a human donor in good health (CMV status not recorded). Some clones in this sample may be carry-over from other donors' samples.

This clonotype was seen at least ten times. The chain combines TRBV11-2 with TRBJ2-2, with D possibly called TRBD1 or TRBD2 (5 bases each). This CDR3 is built from 16 residues. V lost 4 bases and J lost 4, with 16 bases in between. CDR1 and CDR2 from the germline V gene are SGHAT and FQNNGV. The CDR3 loop is CASSSIAGTRTGELFF. The CDR3 region has the DNA TGTGCCAGCAGCTCAATCGCCGGGACCCGCACCGGGGAGCTGTTTTTT.

This clonotype has ten or more counts. This chain connects TRBV11-3 to TRBJ2-2, with 12 bases aligning to TRBD1. Germline CDR1 and CDR2: SGHNT and YENEEA. This CDR3 is 16 amino acids long. J gave up 6 bases and V 5 bases, and 7 bases lay outside the gene matches. In nucleotides, the CDR3 is TGTGCCAGCAGCGATGGGACAGGGGGCGGTGCCGGGGAGCTGTTTTTT. Its protein product is CASSDGTGGGAGELFF.

This clonotype was observed a few times. The CDR3 DNA is TGCGCCAGCAGCCAAAGGACTAACAATGAGCAGTTCTTC. It translates to CASSQRTNNEQFF. The chain uses TRBV4-1 and TRBJ2-1; tentatively, D is TRBD2 (6 bases). CDR1 MGHRA and CDR2 YSYEKL come from the germline V gene. There are 13 residues in the CDR3. Trimming stripped 2 bases from V and 5 bases from J, with 7 bases between.

V is TRBV20-1 and J is TRBJ1-5; no clear D gene. The germline V gene has CDR1 DFQATT and CDR2 SNEGSKA (reference sequence). This CDR3 is built from 13 residues. Trimming shortened V by 3 bases and J by 7 bases, and 13 bases separated the two germline ends. The CDR3 DNA reads TGCAGTGCTAGGCCCATTCTGGGCCAGCCCCAGCATTTT. It is translated as CSARPILGQPQHF.

There are many counts of this clonotype. CDR3: CASSRKIELFDTQYF. CDR3 sequence (DNA): TGTGCCAGCAGTCGTAAAATAGAATTGTTCGATACGCAGTATTTT. The chain has TRBV12-3 or TRBV12-4 and TRBJ2-3; D ambiguous. Trimming pared 5 bases from V and 6 bases from J, leaving 18 bases between. The CDR3 totals 15 residues.

This clonotype was counted only a few times. The J gene is TRBJ2-2, the V gene TRBV28; 10 nucleotides agree with TRBD2. From germline, CDR1 is MDHEN and CDR2 SYDVKM. V dropped 6 bases and J dropped 7; count of bases not matched to a gene: 5. The CDR3 sequence is 14 residues long. The CDR3 sequence is CASRTSGIVGELFF. CDR3 DNA: TGTGCCAGCAGAACTAGCGGGATCGTCGGGGAGCTGTTTTTT.

In this sample, this clonotype turned up a few times. The chain is built from TRBV12-3 or TRBV12-4 and TRBJ1-2, with a tentative D call TRBD1 (6 bases). With 5 bases removed from V and 4 bases from J, the gap between germline ends came to 11 bases. This CDR3 region has 13 residues. CDR3 sequence reads: CASSTTGIYGYTF. For the CDR3, the DNA is TGTGCCAGCAGTACCACAGGGATCTATGGCTACACCTTC.

The J gene is TRBJ1-6, the V gene TRBV5-4, with TRBD1 identical over 7 bases. Trimming removed 3 bases from V and 4 bases from J; junction bases left unmatched: 4. Germline loops: CDR1 SGHNT, CDR2 YYREEE (reference sequence). CDR3 length: 15 residues. CDR3 loop: CASSSTGNYNSPLHF. Written as DNA, the CDR3 is TGTGCCAGCAGCTCGACAGGGAATTATAATTCACCCCTCCACTTT.

V is TRBV30 and J is TRBJ2-2, with D possibly TRBD1 on 5 matching bases. The V gene's germline CDR1 is GTSNPN and CDR2 SVGIG (reference sequence). This CDR3 has 13 residues. V was trimmed by 3 bases and J by 4 bases, leaving 9 bases between them. The CDR3 coding sequence is TGTGCCTGGAGCGTTGGGGCCACCGGGGAGCTGTTTTTT. It yields the protein CAWSVGATGELFF.

This clonotype was counted at least ten times. This sequence joins TRBV9 and TRBJ1-5, with D uncertain. V was trimmed by 0 bases and J by 0 bases, leaving 7 bases between them. The CDR3 consists of 15 residues. From germline, CDR1 is SGDLS and CDR2 YYNGEE. The CDR3 DNA reads TGTGCCAGCAGCGTAGACCAAAATAGCAATCAGCCCCAGCATTTT. Residues: CASSVDQNSNQPQHF.

Many counts were recorded for this clonotype. V gene TRBV27 combines with J gene TRBJ2-1; D uncertain. Germline values: CDR1 MNHEY, CDR2 SMNVEV (reference sequence). Deletions cut 2 bases from V and 0 bases from J, with 5 bases between. The CDR3 length is 14 residues. The CDR3 here is CASSLPGSYNEQFF. The CDR3 DNA sequence: TGTGCCAGCAGTTTACCCGGCTCCTACAATGAGCAGTTCTTC.

There are many counts of this clonotype. The chain couples TRBV28 to TRBJ2-7, with 12 bases matching TRBD1. The CDR3 covers 15 residues. CDR1 and CDR2 (germline): MDHEN, SYDVKM. V trimming: 1 base; J trimming: 6 bases; junction bases outside the gene matches: 4. The CDR3 DNA reads TGTGCCAGCAGTTTATTAGGGACAGGGGGCCTCGAGCAGTACTTC. This encodes CASSLLGTGGLEQYF. The full variable domain, rest sourced from reference TRBV28 and TRBJ2-7, is DVKVTQSSRYLVKRTGEKVFLECVQDMDHENMFWYRQDPGLGLRLIYFSYDVKMKEKGDIPEGYSVSREKKERFSLILESASTNQTSMYLCASSLLGTGGLEQYFGPGTRLTVT.

This clonotype is a singleton in its sample. This chain connects TRBV6-6 to TRBJ2-7; no reliable D call. Germline V gene data show CDR1 as MNHNY and CDR2 as SVGAGI (reference sequence). Trimming took off 6 bases at V and 0 bases at J, with 15 bases between the two ends. The CDR3 length is 15 residues. DNA for the CDR3: TGTGCCAGCAGCCCGTTGGCCCGGACCTCCTACGAGCAGTACTTC. Translated, it gives CASSPLARTSYEQYF.

This clonotype has at least ten counts. The rearrangement joins TRBV7-8 to TRBJ1-1; TRBD1 is a possible D gene (6 bases). This CDR3 is 16 amino acids long. CDR1 and CDR2 from the germline V gene are SGHVS and FQNEAQ. Trimming pared 3 bases from V and 4 bases from J, leaving 18 bases between. The chain's CDR3 is CASSFRRGRGITEAFF. DNA for the CDR3: TGTGCCAGCAGCTTTCGGCGGGGGCGCGGGATCACTGAAGCTTTCTTT.

This clonotype was detected ten times or more. The J gene is TRBJ2-1, the V gene TRBV5-4, with D perhaps given as TRBD1 or TRBD2 (6 bases each). Germline V gene lookup returns CDR1 SGHNT and CDR2 YYREEE (reference sequence). The CDR3 is 15 amino acids. The V end lost 4 bases, the J end lost 4 bases, and 15 bases lay between the germline ends. The CDR3 DNA reads TGTGCCAGCAGCCGCGAGGGGGAGGTATACAATGAGCAGTTCTTC. Translating gives CASSREGEVYNEQFF.

Only a few counts were recorded for this clonotype. The rearrangement links TRBV20-1 to TRBJ2-7; 7 bases map to TRBD1. Germline CDR1 reads DFQATT; CDR2 reads SNEGSKA (reference sequence). The CDR3 sequence is 14 residues long. Trimming took 6 bases from V and 9 from J; bases not matched to a gene: 17. The chain's CDR3 is CSADGQAVAPGQYF. CDR3 sequence (DNA): TGCAGTGCCGACGGACAGGCTGTAGCCCCCGGGCAGTACTTC.

This clonotype showed up many times. This chain connects TRBV19 to TRBJ1-2, with 9 nucleotides matching TRBD1. The CDR3 loop spans 15 amino acids. The V segment lost 7 bases and the J segment 4 bases; nucleotides outside the gene matches: 10. Germline V gives CDR1 LNHDA, CDR2 SQIVND (reference sequence). CDR3 loop: CASIGTGSRSYGYTF. In DNA form, the CDR3 reads TGTGCCAGTATCGGGACAGGGAGTCGATCCTATGGCTACACCTTC. The entire variable domain, with the rest obtained from reference TRBV19 and TRBJ1-2, is as follows: DGGITQSPKYLFRKEGQNVTLSCEQNLNHDAMYWYRQDPGQGLRLIYYSQIVNDFQKGDIAEGYSVSREKKESFPLTVTSAQKNPTAFYLCASIGTGSRSYGYTFGSGTRLTVV.

This clonotype appeared a few times. V gene TRBV5-5 combines with J gene TRBJ1-1; the D is unclear. The CDR3 has 12 amino acids. Trimming removed 4 bases from V and 6 bases from J, with 10 bases in between. Looked up from germline, CDR1 is SGHKS and CDR2 is YYEKEE (reference sequence). CDR3 sequence reads: CASSPVNSEAFF. CDR3 nucleotide sequence: TGTGCCAGCAGCCCGGTTAACTCTGAAGCTTTCTTT. The variable domain in full, with the rest retrieved from reference TRBV5-5 and TRBJ1-1, is DAGVTQSPTHLIKTRGQQVTLRCSPISGHKSVSWYQQVLGQGPQFIFQYYEKEERGRGNFPDRFSARQFPNYSSELNVNALLLGDSALYLCASSPVNSEAFFGQGTRLTVV.

This clonotype was observed at least ten times. The DNA of the CDR3 is TGTGCCAGCAGTTTTCGGCCCGGGGATGGCAATCAGCCCCAGCATTTT. It encodes CASSFRPGDGNQPQHF. J is TRBJ1-5 and V is TRBV12-3 or TRBV12-4; D not resolved. The CDR3 has 16 amino acids. The germline V and J ends were trimmed by 3 bases and 2 bases, with 14 bases remaining between them.

The chain has TRBV7-9 and TRBJ2-3; 7 bases fit TRBD2. J was trimmed by 8 bases and V by 5 bases; bases with no gene match: 4. Germline values: CDR1 SEHNR, CDR2 FQNEAQ (reference sequence). This CDR3 region has 12 residues. The CDR3 here is CASSQGLPTQYF. The CDR3 bases are TGTGCCAGCAGCCAGGGACTACCTACGCAGTATTTT.

The chain carries TRBV11-2 and TRBJ2-7; maybe TRBD2 (6 bases). CDR3 length: 13 residues. Per the germline V gene, CDR1 is SGHAT and CDR2 is FQNNGV. V gave up 8 bases and J gave up 0 bases, with 11 bases separating them. CDR3 sequence: CASDGGSSYEQYF. CDR3 DNA: TGTGCCAGCGACGGGGGTTCCTCCTACGAGCAGTACTTC.

The table lists this clonotype with a few counts. The chain uses TRBV5-1 and TRBJ2-3, with TRBD2 matching 10 bases. The trim removed 0 bases at V and 4 bases at J, leaving 5 bases unmatched. This CDR3 is 16 amino acids long. In germline, CDR1 is SGHRS, CDR2 YFSETQ. The CDR3 is CASSLDASGRADTQYF. The CDR3 bases are TGCGCCAGCAGCTTGGACGCTAGCGGGAGAGCAGATACGCAGTATTTT. The variable domain in full, with the rest retrieved from reference TRBV5-1 and TRBJ2-3, is KAGVTQTPRYLIKTRGQQVTLSCSPISGHRSVSWYQQTPGQGLQFLFEYFSETQRNKGNFPGRFSGRQFSNSRSEMNVSTLELGDSALYLCASSLDASGRADTQYFGPGTRLTVL.

This clonotype was seen many times. This chain connects TRBV7-6 to TRBJ1-1; possible D gene TRBD1, 5 bases. Trimming removed 3 bases from V and 4 bases from J, with 24 bases in between. CDR1 and CDR2 (germline): SGHVS, FNYEAQ. The CDR3 totals 18 residues. Here the CDR3 reads CASSFPDLQQAAGTEAFF. The CDR3 coding sequence is TGTGCCAGCAGCTTTCCAGACCTTCAACAGGCGGCGGGCACTGAAGCTTTCTTT. The whole variable domain, filled in from reference TRBV7-6 and TRBJ1-1, reads GAGVSQSPRYKVTKRGQDVALRCDPISGHVSLYWYRQALGQGPEFLTYFNYEAQQDKSGLPNDRFSAERPEGSISTLTIQRTEQRDSAMYRCASSFPDLQQAAGTEAFFGQGTRLTVV.

This clonotype has a count of ten or more. The V and J genes are TRBV7-3 and TRBJ2-1, with D perhaps matching TRBD2 (5 bases). The length of the CDR3 is 17 residues. Per the germline V gene, CDR1 is SGHTA and CDR2 is FQGTGA. Trimming removed 5 bases from V and 5 bases from J, with 22 bases in between. The DNA of the CDR3 is TGTGCCAGCAGCAAAAGAGGATTCGGGGTTTCAAACAATGAGCAGTTCTTC. Translation gives CASSKRGFGVSNNEQFF. The variable domain in full, with the rest retrieved from reference TRBV7-3 and TRBJ2-1, is GAGVSQTPSNKVTEKGKYVELRCDPISGHTALYWYRQSLGQGPEFLIYFQGTGAADDSGLPNDRFFAVRPEGSVSTLKIQRTERGDSAVYLCASSKRGFGVSNNEQFFGPGTRLTVL.

This clonotype appeared many times. The rearrangement links TRBV19 to TRBJ1-5; the D is unclear. The CDR3 is made up of 17 amino acids. Trimming cost V 3 bases and J 0 bases, with 15 bases left between them. Germline loops: CDR1 LNHDA, CDR2 SQIVND (reference sequence). The CDR3 region is CASSMQATSHSNQPQHF. For the CDR3, the DNA is TGTGCCAGTAGTATGCAGGCAACGAGCCATAGCAATCAGCCCCAGCATTTT. Full variable domain (outside the CDR3, taken from reference TRBV19 and TRBJ1-5): DGGITQSPKYLFRKEGQNVTLSCEQNLNHDAMYWYRQDPGQGLRLIYYSQIVNDFQKGDIAEGYSVSREKKESFPLTVTSAQKNPTAFYLCASSMQATSHSNQPQHFGDGTRLSIL.

This chain connects TRBV5-1 to TRBJ2-5, with D maybe TRBD2 (6 bases). CDR3 length: 15 residues. V was pared by 2 bases and J by 0 bases, with 11 bases between. CDR1 is SGHRS, CDR2 YFSETQ, per germline. CDR3 coding DNA: TGCGCCAGCAGCTTTGGGACTTACGACCAAGAGACCCAGTACTTC. Protein: CASSFGTYDQETQYF.

This clonotype was seen repeatedly, ten times or more. This sequence joins TRBV20-1 and TRBJ2-3; 8 positions agree with TRBD2. The ends lost 6 bases at V and 1 base at J; junction bases unmatched: 12. The CDR3 length is 16 residues. Germline V gene data show CDR1 as DFQATT and CDR2 as SNEGSKA (reference sequence). The CDR3 DNA reads as TGCAGTGCCCAACCTCCCGGGAGGGGGGGCACAGATACGCAGTATTTT. Its translation: CSAQPPGRGGTDTQYF.

This clonotype was detected many times. The chain links TRBV11-2 to TRBJ2-1, with TRBD2 matching 9 bases. V dropped 3 bases and J dropped 5; count of bases not matched to a gene: 5. Per the germline V gene, CDR1 is SGHAT and CDR2 is FQNNGV. The CDR3 loop spans 15 amino acids. In nucleotides, the CDR3 is TGTGCCAGCAGCTTGAGTGCTAGCGGGGACAATGAGCAGTTCTTC. Translation: CASSLSASGDNEQFF.

This clonotype appeared many times. The chain uses TRBV20-1 and TRBJ2-5; 8 bases agree with TRBD1. Looked up from germline, CDR1 is DFQATT and CDR2 is SNEGSKA (reference sequence). After removal of 3 bases from V and 3 bases from J, the junction contained 6 bases not matched to a gene. The CDR3 consists of 14 residues. The CDR3 nucleotides are TGCAGTGCTAGGCGAGGGACAGGAAAAGAGACCCAGTACTTC. This sequence encodes CSARRGTGKETQYF.

In its sample, this clonotype was seen many times. The rearrangement uses TRBV7-9 and TRBJ1-2; no reliable D call. Germline V gives CDR1 SEHNR, CDR2 FQNEAQ (reference sequence). V lost 2 bases and J 6 bases, leaving 1 base between the germline ends. The CDR3 spans 10 residues. The CDR3 DNA follows: TGTGCCAGCAGCTTAAATGGCTACACCTTC. It codes for CASSLNGYTF.

This clonotype was observed at least ten times. The rearrangement joins TRBV2 to TRBJ2-3; D is tentatively TRBD1 or TRBD2 (6 bases each). The CDR3 has 16 amino acids. The germline V gene encodes CDR1 SNHLY and CDR2 FYNNEI. Deletions cut 5 bases from V and 3 bases from J, with 18 bases between. CDR3 sequence: CASSFFRGAGTDTQYF. In DNA, the CDR3 is TGTGCCAGCAGTTTCTTCAGGGGCGCGGGGACAGATACGCAGTATTTT.